The present T cell receptor (beta chain) was sequenced within a study of blood T cell repertoires in COVID-19. Background on the study: Sites across the United States, Italy and Spain contributed samples from acute and convalescent COVID-19. From T cells, B-cell-depleted T cells, or PBMCs came the material, which was cDNA or gDNA.

V shed 5 bases, J shed 9 bases, and the junction held 3 bases outside the gene matches. Germline V CDR1 and CDR2: SGHTA, FQGTGA. The CDR3 runs to 13 residues. Original data processing: It was from reference gene primer amplification that nucleated cell counts were estimated. Clones were sequenced by immunoSEQ multiplex PCR, and TCRdb holds only the in-frame ones, with some missing. D and trimming were read from the DNA, whereas the V and J calls and clone size are those reported in that table. Seen here are more than 100,000 clones, about 80% observed once, and the top ten hold roughly 15%. The source is a woman between 45 and 65 years old with acute or convalescent COVID-19. Sequencing was carried out using peripheral blood. The chain is built from TRBV7-3 and TRBJ2-1; 11 bases are shared with TRBD2. In DNA form, the CDR3 reads TGTGCCAGCAGCATTAGCGGGAGGGGTGAGCAGTTCTTC. This gives the protein CASSISGRGEQFF.